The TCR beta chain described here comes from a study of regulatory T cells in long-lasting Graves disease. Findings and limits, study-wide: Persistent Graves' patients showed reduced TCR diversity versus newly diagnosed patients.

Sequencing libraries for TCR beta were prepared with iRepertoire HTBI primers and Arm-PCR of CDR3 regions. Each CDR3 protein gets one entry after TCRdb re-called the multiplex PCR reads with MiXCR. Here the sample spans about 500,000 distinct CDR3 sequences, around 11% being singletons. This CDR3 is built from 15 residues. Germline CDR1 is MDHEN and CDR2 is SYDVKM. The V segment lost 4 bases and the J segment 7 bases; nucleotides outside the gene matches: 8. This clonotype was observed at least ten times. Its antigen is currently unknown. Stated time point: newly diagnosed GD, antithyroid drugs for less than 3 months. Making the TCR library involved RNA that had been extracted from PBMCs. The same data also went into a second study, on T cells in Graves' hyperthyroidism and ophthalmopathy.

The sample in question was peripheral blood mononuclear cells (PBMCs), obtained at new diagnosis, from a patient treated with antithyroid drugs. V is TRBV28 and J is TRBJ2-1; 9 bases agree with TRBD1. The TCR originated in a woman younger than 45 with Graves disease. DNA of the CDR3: TGTGCCAGCAGTTCATCCGGGACAGGGAGGAATGAGCAGTTCTTC. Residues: CASSSSGTGRNEQFF.